The entry that follows covers one TCR beta chain sequence. The CDR3 is 14 amino acids. V shed 2 bases and J shed 0 bases, with 8 bases lying between them. CDR1 and CDR2 (germline): ENHRY, SYGVKD. The record originates from a study of technical replicates of blood from a few donors. The table came from immunoSEQ multiplex PCR; TCRdb's copy has only in-frame clones and leaves some out. The sample lists approximately 59,000 clones, around 86% occurring once. The chain recombines TRBV10-3 with TRBJ2-7; D not certain. The receptor comes from a human donor in good health. Some clones in this sample may be carry-over from other donors' samples. The specimen was PBMCs. DNA of the CDR3: TGTGCCATCAGTGAGGCTCCGAGCTCCTACGAGCAGTACTTC. Its translation is CAISEAPSSYEQYF.